This T cell receptor beta chain was retrieved from a study of OX40 agonist ivuxolimab in advanced cancers. On the study more broadly: Three individuals attained partial responses, comprising one hepatocellular carcinoma case and two cutaneous melanoma cases.

Patients were excluded for autoimmune disease history or systemic immunosuppression. CDR3 size: 14 residues. Germline V gene lookup returns CDR1 MNHEY and CDR2 SMNVEV (reference sequence). Trimming took off 3 bases at V and 8 bases at J, with 15 bases between the two ends. TCRdb keeps only in-frame clones here, not all; method: immunoSEQ multiplex PCR. The table lists 89,000 or so clones, 70% to 90% of them singletons. Sequencing used CD4+ or CD8+ T cells sorted from blood, obtained in a trial of the OX40 agonist ivuxolimab. The chain has TRBV27 and TRBJ2-3; D is perhaps TRBD1 (6 bases). This receptor was taken from an adult with an advanced solid tumor such as melanoma, head and neck, liver or kidney cancer. The CDR3: CASSFDRPRGTQYF. CDR3 coding DNA: TGTGCCAGCAGTTTCGACAGGCCCAGAGGTACGCAGTATTTT.